The source of this T cell receptor beta chain is a study of neurological immune-mediated disorders. Over 170 million TCR-beta sequences (from 15-18 subjects) were yielded by each sequencing run. Using its own MiXCR run on the 5' RACE reads, TCRdb lists one record per CDR3 protein. The sample includes 100,000 or so distinct CDR3 sequences, 3.5% seen only once; the top ten take roughly 6.4%. This clonotype was seen repeatedly, ten times or more. Preparation of the unsorted libraries drew on 2 million PBMCs stored at -80 C. From germline, CDR1 is GTSNPN and CDR2 SVGIG (reference sequence). With 1 base removed from V and 7 bases from J, the gap between germline ends came to 10 bases. This CDR3 contains 12 residues.

This clonotype was sampled from a woman in her late teens or twenties with multiple sclerosis. The rearrangement uses TRBV30 and TRBJ1-2; TRBD1 might be the D (5 bases). The source material was PBMCs. The chain's CDR3 is CAWSERGRGYTF. The CDR3, as DNA: TGTGCCTGGAGTGAAAGGGGTCGTGGCTACACCTTC.